There are a few counts of the clone carrying this T cell receptor (beta chain). Data came from immunoSEQ multiplex PCR; TCRdb stores just in-frame clones and leaves some out. The data show around 35,000 clones, about 90% seen once. The data were obtained in a study of T cell changes during pregnancy in multiple sclerosis. Germline loops: CDR1 SQVTM, CDR2 ANQGSEA. The V and J ends lost 6 bases and 2 bases respectively, with 13 bases between them. The CDR3 has 13 amino acids. Here the sequenced sample was CD8+ T cells from peripheral blood mononuclear cells, taken after pregnancy. J is TRBJ1-1 and V is TRBV29-1; perhaps TRBD1 as D (5 bases). The receptor comes from a female donor with multiple sclerosis, enrolled in a pregnancy study. The CDR3 nucleotides read TGCAGCGTCCTAGGAGGGGTTAACACTGAAGCTTTCTTT. It is translated as CSVLGGVNTEAFF.